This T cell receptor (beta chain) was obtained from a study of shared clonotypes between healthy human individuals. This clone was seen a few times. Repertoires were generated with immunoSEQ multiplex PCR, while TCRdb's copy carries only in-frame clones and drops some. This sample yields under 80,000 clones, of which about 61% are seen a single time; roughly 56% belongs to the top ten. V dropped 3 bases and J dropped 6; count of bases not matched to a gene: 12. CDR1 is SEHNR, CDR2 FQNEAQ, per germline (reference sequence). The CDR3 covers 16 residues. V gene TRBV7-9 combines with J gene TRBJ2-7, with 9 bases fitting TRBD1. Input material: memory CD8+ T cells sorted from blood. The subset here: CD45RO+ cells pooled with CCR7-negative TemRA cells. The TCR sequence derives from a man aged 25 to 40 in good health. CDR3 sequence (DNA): TGTGCCAGCAGCTTTGGCTCCGGGACAGGGTTGTCCGAGCAGTACTTC. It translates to CASSFGSGTGLSEQYF. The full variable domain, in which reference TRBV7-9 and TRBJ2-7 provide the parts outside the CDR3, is DTGVSQNPRHKITKRGQNVTFRCDPISEHNRLYWYRQTLGQGPEFLTYFQNEAQLEKSRLLSDRFSAERPKGSFSTLEIQRTEQGDSAMYLCASSFGSGTGLSEQYFGPGTRLTVT.